This entry describes one T cell receptor (beta chain). What it binds is unknown. Germline V gene sequence: CDR1 LNHDA, CDR2 SQIVND (reference sequence). The length of the CDR3 is 15 residues. Trimming took 3 bases from V and 0 from J, leaving 8 bases between them. This record belongs to a study of cytomegalovirus exposure and HLA in healthy donors. Primers included in the PCR were 60 Vbeta and 13 Jbeta primers. Produced via immunoSEQ multiplex PCR; TCRdb's table is partial and in-frame only. The table records approximately 210,000 clones, around 86% of them present only once. General study findings and limits: Despite most TCR sequences being rare, some public TCRs occurred in many donors. Published work reported that the classifier diagnosed cytomegalovirus status with high specificity and sensitivity.

Sequencing was carried out using PBMCs. The TCR sequence derives from a woman aged 18-29 years in good health and CMV-seronegative. The chain employs TRBV19 and TRBJ1-4; D gene uncertain. As DNA, the CDR3 is TGTGCCAGTAGTATGGTCTACGCAACTAATGAAAAACTGTTTTTT. This sequence encodes CASSMVYATNEKLFF.